This TCR beta chain comes out of a study of cytomegalovirus exposure and HLA in healthy donors. In the study overall: Later analysis reported that the 95 to 150 validation repertoires shared the platform of the 600 to 750 first-cohort repertoires. Study results and caveats: The study labeled 150 to 200 TCR beta chains cytomegalovirus-associated. The study found most TCR sequences rare, yet found some public TCRs in many donors.

From germline, CDR1 is LGHNA and CDR2 YSLEER. This CDR3 region has 16 residues. V shed 2 bases and J 0 bases; nucleotides not matched to a gene: 3. The donors belonged to the approximately 120-subject validation cohort, separate from the roughly 650-subject first cohort. This clone has only one observation. Antigen unknown. Sequenced by immunoSEQ multiplex PCR; TCRdb stores in-frame clones only, minus some. This table holds roughly 56,000 clones, more than 85% found once. This chain joins TRBV4-3 and TRBJ2-1, with 8 positions matching TRBD2. This TCR was sampled from a woman aged 30 to 39 in good health and CMV-seronegative. The sample comprised PBMCs. The CDR3 DNA reads as TGCGCCAGCAGCCAACAACTAGCGGCCTCCTACAATGAGCAGTTCTTC. This translates into CASSQQLAASYNEQFF.